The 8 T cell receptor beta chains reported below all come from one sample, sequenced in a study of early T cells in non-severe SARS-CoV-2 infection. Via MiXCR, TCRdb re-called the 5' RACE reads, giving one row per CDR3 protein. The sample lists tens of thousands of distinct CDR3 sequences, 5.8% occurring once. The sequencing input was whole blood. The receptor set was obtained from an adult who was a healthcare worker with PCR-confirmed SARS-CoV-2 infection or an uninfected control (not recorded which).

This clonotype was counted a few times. CDR3 DNA: TGTGCCAGCAGTTCCTCAGCGGGAGGGTGGAATGAGCAGTTCTTC. Its translation is CASSSSAGGWNEQFF. The genes are TRBV6-2 or TRBV6-3 and TRBJ2-1; the match to TRBD2 covers 10 bases. CDR3 length: 15 residues. CDR1 and CDR2 (germline): MNHEY, SVGEGT. With 4 bases clipped from V and 7 bases from J, the junction kept 7 bases outside the gene matches.

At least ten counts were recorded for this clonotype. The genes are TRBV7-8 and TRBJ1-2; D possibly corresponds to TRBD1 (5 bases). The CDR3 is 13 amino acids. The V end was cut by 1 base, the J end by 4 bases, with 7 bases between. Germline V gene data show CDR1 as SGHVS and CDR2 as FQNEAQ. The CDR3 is CASSLGGVYGYTF. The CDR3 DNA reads TGTGCCAGCAGCTTAGGAGGGGTCTATGGCTACACCTTC. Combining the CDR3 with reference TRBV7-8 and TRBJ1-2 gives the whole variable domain GAGVSQSPRYKVAKRGQDVALRCDPISGHVSLFWYQQALGQGPEFLTYFQNEAQLDKSGLPSDRFFAERPEGSVSTLKIQRTQQEDSAVYLCASSLGGVYGYTFGSGTRLTVV.

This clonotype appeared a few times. CDR3 residues: CASSRTSERLEQYF. DNA of the CDR3: TGTGCCAGCAGCAGGACTAGCGAGAGACTCGAGCAGTACTTC. The rearrangement links TRBV3-1 to TRBJ2-7, with TRBD2 matching 9 bases. CDR1 and CDR2 from the germline V gene are LGHDT and YNNKEL (reference sequence). The CDR3 runs to 14 residues. The V segment lost 5 bases and the J segment 6 bases; nucleotides outside the gene matches: 8.

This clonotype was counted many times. The CDR3 loop is CSADGTGGHTEAFF. The CDR3 DNA is TGCAGTGCCGACGGGACAGGGGGCCACACTGAAGCTTTCTTT. This chain connects TRBV20-1 to TRBJ1-1, with 12 bases fitting TRBD1. This CDR3 comprises 14 residues. Trimming cost V 6 bases and J 3 bases; bases outside gene matches: 5. Germline CDR1 and CDR2: DFQATT and SNEGSKA (reference sequence).

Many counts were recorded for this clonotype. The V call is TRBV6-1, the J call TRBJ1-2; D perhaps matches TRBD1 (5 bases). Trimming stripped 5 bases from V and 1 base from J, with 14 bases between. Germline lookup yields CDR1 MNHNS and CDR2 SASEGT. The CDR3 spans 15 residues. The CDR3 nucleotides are TGTGCCAGCAGTAACGCGGGACGGATTAACTATGGCTACACCTTC. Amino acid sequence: CASSNAGRINYGYTF.

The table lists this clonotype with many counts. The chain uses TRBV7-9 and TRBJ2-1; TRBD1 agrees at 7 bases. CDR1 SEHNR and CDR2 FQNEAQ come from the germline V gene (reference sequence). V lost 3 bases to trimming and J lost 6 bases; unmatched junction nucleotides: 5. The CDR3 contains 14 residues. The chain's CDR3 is CASSFEGALNEQFF. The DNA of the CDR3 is TGTGCCAGCAGCTTCGAGGGGGCCCTCAATGAGCAGTTCTTC.

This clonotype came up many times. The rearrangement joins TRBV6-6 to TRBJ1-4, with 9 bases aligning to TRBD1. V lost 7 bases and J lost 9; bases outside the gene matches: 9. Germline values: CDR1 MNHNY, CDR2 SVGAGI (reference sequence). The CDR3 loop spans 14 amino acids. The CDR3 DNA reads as TGTGCCAGCAACCCGACAGGGGGTGGAAAAAAACTGTTTTTT. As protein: CASNPTGGGKKLFF.

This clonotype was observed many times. DNA for the CDR3: TGTGCCAGCAGCTTTGAAGGGACACTTGGACAGCCCCAGCATTTT. It yields the protein CASSFEGTLGQPQHF. V is TRBV7-2 and J is TRBJ1-5; the D gene is possibly TRBD1 (6 bases). This CDR3 contains 15 residues. Germline V gives CDR1 SGHTA, CDR2 FQGNSA. V lost 3 bases, J lost 7 bases, and 16 bases lay in between.